Listed here are 31 T cell receptor beta chains from one sample, sequenced in a study of cytomegalovirus exposure and HLA in healthy donors. The PCR was carried out with 60 Vbeta primers and 13 Jbeta primers. The data were produced by immunoSEQ multiplex PCR, yet TCRdb's version contains in-frame clones alone and is incomplete. The sample records more than 85,000 clones, approximately 80% being singletons. The sequenced material came from PBMCs. Receptor source: a male donor in good health and CMV-seronegative.

This chain links TRBV11-2 with TRBJ2-3; perhaps TRBD2 as D (7 bases). The CDR3 loop spans 16 amino acids. The germline CDR1 and CDR2 sequences are SGHAT and FQNNGV. V lost 1 base, J lost 0 bases, and 11 bases lay in between. In DNA, the CDR3 is TGTGCCAGCAGCTTAGGCGGGGGCCCAAGCACAGATACGCAGTATTTT. Protein product: CASSLGGGPSTDTQYF. Variable domain in full (rest from reference TRBV11-2 and TRBJ2-3): EAGVAQSPRYKIIEKRQSVAFWCNPISGHATLYWYQQILGQGPKLLIQFQNNGVVDDSQLPKDRFSAERLKGVDSTLKIQPAKLEDSAVYLCASSLGGGPSTDTQYFGPGTRLTVL.

V is TRBV5-1 and J is TRBJ2-7; D is unclear. Trimming stripped 2 bases from V and 6 bases from J, with 15 bases between. The CDR3 spans 14 residues. Germline V CDR1 and CDR2: SGHRS, YFSETQ. This CDR3 reads CASSLGGALVEQYF. Written as DNA, the CDR3 is TGCGCCAGCAGCTTAGGCGGAGCCCTTGTCGAGCAGTACTTC.

The chain recombines TRBV7-2 with TRBJ2-7; D may be TRBD1 (8 bases). The CDR3 has 15 residues. V was cut by 6 bases and J by 2 bases, with 17 bases left in between. The germline V gene has CDR1 SGHTA and CDR2 FQGNSA. CDR3 protein: CASSRQGRGPYEQYF. The CDR3 nucleotides are TGTGCCAGCAGTCGACAGGGGAGGGGGCCCTACGAGCAGTACTTC.

This clone was observed a few times. The J gene is TRBJ2-1, the V gene TRBV5-4, with TRBD2 matching over 9 bases. V dropped 5 bases and J dropped 1; count of bases not matched to a gene: 1. The germline gives CDR1 SGHNT, CDR2 YYREEE (reference sequence). The CDR3 consists of 14 residues. The CDR3 DNA reads TGTGCCAGCAGTAGCGGGGGTTCCTACAATGAGCAGTTCTTC. This translates into CASSSGGSYNEQFF.

The V gene is TRBV30, the J gene TRBJ1-5, with D perhaps matching TRBD1 (5 bases). Between the trimmed V and J ends, which lost 0 bases and 1 base, there was a span of 10 bases. The germline gives CDR1 GTSNPN, CDR2 SVGIG (reference sequence). This CDR3 contains 15 residues. In DNA, the CDR3 is TGTGCCTGGAGTGTGGGGGGTGGGAGCAATCAGCCCCAGCATTTT. Translation: CAWSVGGGSNQPQHF.

V usage is TRBV11-2 and J usage is TRBJ2-5; 10 bases fit TRBD2. Per the germline V gene, CDR1 is SGHAT and CDR2 is FQNNGV. CDR3 length: 16 residues. As DNA, the CDR3 is TGTGCGACCCAAACGGCTAGCGGGGGCCGTCGGGAGACCCAGTACTTC. It encodes CATQTASGGRRETQYF.

V is TRBV5-4 and J is TRBJ2-1; 10 nucleotides agree with TRBD2. The CDR3 length is 16 residues. In germline, CDR1 is SGHNT, CDR2 YYREEE (reference sequence). J gave up 7 bases and V 7 bases, and 14 bases lay outside the gene matches. The CDR3, as DNA: TGTGCCAGCGGGGAAAAAGCGGGAGGGCCTTATAATGAGCAGTTCTTC. Its protein is CASGEKAGGPYNEQFF. The whole variable domain, remainder taken from reference TRBV5-4 and TRBJ2-1, is ETGVTQSPTHLIKTRGQQVTLRCSSQSGHNTVSWYQQALGQGPQFIFQYYREEENGRGNFPPRFSGLQFPNYSSELNVNALELDDSALYLCASGEKAGGPYNEQFFGPGTRLTVL.

The chain carries TRBV19 and TRBJ1-5; 7 positions match TRBD1. CDR1 and CDR2 from the germline V gene are LNHDA and SQIVND (reference sequence). CDR3 length: 20 amino acids. Unmatched junction bases numbered 25, after V lost 6 bases and J lost 5 bases. This CDR3 reads CASRVTTRGGGLAGHQPQHF. The CDR3 region has the DNA TGTGCCAGTAGGGTTACAACCAGGGGGGGAGGACTAGCCGGGCATCAGCCCCAGCATTTT.

This clone was seen a single time. V is TRBV28 and J is TRBJ1-4; possible D gene TRBD1, 5 bases. CDR3 length: 15 residues. Germline V CDR1 and CDR2: MDHEN, SYDVKM. Trimming cost V 0 bases and J 5 bases, with 10 bases left between them. CDR3 in DNA: TGTGCCAGCAGTTTATGGGAGGGGACCAATGAAAAACTGTTTTTT. Its translation: CASSLWEGTNEKLFF.

This chain joins TRBV7-2 and TRBJ1-2; 8 positions agree with TRBD1. Germline trimming cut 4 bases from V and 2 bases from J; bases unmatched to any gene: 9. The CDR3 runs to 16 residues. CDR1 and CDR2 from the germline V gene are SGHTA and FQGNSA. The chain's CDR3 is CASSSDSGTGNYGYTF. The CDR3 bases are TGTGCCAGCAGCTCGGATTCCGGGACAGGCAACTATGGCTACACCTTC. The whole variable domain, filled in from reference TRBV7-2 and TRBJ1-2, reads GAGVSQSPSNKVTEKGKDVELRCDPISGHTALYWYRQSLGQGLEFLIYFQGNSAPDKSGLPSDRFSAERTGGSVSTLTIQRTQQEDSAVYLCASSSDSGTGNYGYTFGSGTRLTVV.

The chain links TRBV9 to TRBJ1-1, with 7 bases fitting TRBD1. The CDR3 extends over 14 amino acids. CDR1 and CDR2 from the germline V gene are SGDLS and YYNGEE. Unmatched junction bases numbered 4, after V lost 4 bases and J lost 1 base. The chain's CDR3 is CASSLRGENTEAFF. The CDR3 DNA follows: TGTGCCAGCAGCCTCAGGGGGGAGAACACTGAAGCTTTCTTT.

This chain links TRBV11-3 with TRBJ2-3, with D possibly TRBD2 on 5 matching bases. Germline V gives CDR1 SGHNT, CDR2 YENEEA. The length of the CDR3 is 16 residues. Deletions cut 4 bases from V and 7 bases from J, with 21 bases between. CDR3 region: CASSSRGGESSYTQYF. In nucleotides, the CDR3 is TGTGCCAGCAGCTCCCGGGGTGGCGAAAGTAGTTATACGCAGTATTTT.

This clone has only a few counts. V and J are TRBV28 and TRBJ2-7; 9 bases are a match to TRBD1. This CDR3 spans 16 amino acids. The V gene's germline CDR1 is MDHEN and CDR2 SYDVKM. J was trimmed by 3 bases and V by 6 bases; bases with no gene match: 12. The CDR3 sequence: CASRDITGGYLYEQYF. The CDR3 region has the DNA TGTGCCAGCAGGGACATTACAGGGGGCTACCTCTACGAGCAGTACTTC.

With respect to this clone: A junction boundary mismatches the germline segment, possibly from a read error. The rearrangement uses TRBV7-3 and TRBJ2-1, with D maybe TRBD2 (5 bases). The CDR3 length is 11 residues. Germline V gene sequence: CDR1 SGHTA, CDR2 FQGTGA. CDR3 sequence reads: CASGDYHEQFF. The CDR3 DNA is TGTGCCAGCGGCGACTACCATGAGCAGTTCTTC. Full variable domain (rest looked up from reference TRBV7-3 and TRBJ2-1): GAGVSQTPSNKVTEKGKYVELRCDPISGHTALYWYRQSLGQGPEFLIYFQGTGAADDSGLPNDRFFAVRPEGSVSTLKIQRTERGDSAVYLCASGDYHEQFFGPGTRLTVL.

The chain links TRBV30 to TRBJ2-1; D perhaps matches TRBD1 (6 bases). CDR3 size: 11 residues. The V gene lost 2 bases and the J gene lost 9 bases, with 8 bases spanning the gap. The germline V gene encodes CDR1 GTSNPN and CDR2 SVGIG (reference sequence). The CDR3 loop is CAWSPTGEQFF. DNA of the CDR3: TGTGCCTGGAGTCCGACAGGTGAGCAGTTCTTC.

The chain couples TRBV2 to TRBJ1-1; D is perhaps TRBD1 (5 bases). V was shortened by 9 bases and J by 5 bases, with 10 bases between the two germline ends. The CDR3 totals 11 residues. Germline V gives CDR1 SNHLY, CDR2 FYNNEI. CDR3 nucleotide sequence: TGTGCCAGTCACCAGGGTACTGAAGCTTTCTTT. As protein: CASHQGTEAFF. Looking up the rest from reference TRBV2 and TRBJ1-1 gives the full variable domain: EPEVTQTPSHQVTQMGQEVILRCVPISNHLYFYWYRQILGQKVEFLVSFYNNEISEKSEIFDDQFSVERPDGSNFTLKIRSTKLEDSAMYFCASHQGTEAFFGQGTRLTVV.

This chain uses TRBV4-1 with TRBJ2-3, with D possibly TRBD2 on 6 matching bases. This CDR3 comprises 16 residues. V dropped 4 bases and J dropped 3 bases, with 17 bases sitting between them. Per the germline V gene, CDR1 is MGHRA and CDR2 is YSYEKL. In DNA, the CDR3 is TGCGCCAGCAGCCGTCTAAGCGGGCCGATTACAGATACGCAGTATTTT. Encoded protein: CASSRLSGPITDTQYF.

The V and J genes are TRBV5-1 and TRBJ2-7; 11 bases are a match to TRBD1. The J segment lost 6 bases and the V segment lost 4 bases, leaving 3 bases of the junction unmatched. Germline CDR1 SGHRS, CDR2 YFSETQ. The CDR3 runs 13 residues. The CDR3 nucleotides are TGCGCCAGCAGCGGGACAGGGGGGCTCGAGCAGTACTTC. Residues: CASSGTGGLEQYF.

The V call is TRBV28, the J call TRBJ1-5, with 8 nucleotides matching TRBD1. After removal of 7 bases from V and 2 bases from J, the junction contained 7 bases not matched to a gene. CDR1 is MDHEN, CDR2 SYDVKM, per germline. The CDR3 runs 15 residues. The CDR3 DNA reads TGTGCCAGCACCTGGACAGGGTGGGGCAATCAGCCCCAGCATTTT. Residues: CASTWTGWGNQPQHF.

This clone was seen once. The genes are TRBV9 and TRBJ2-7, with 9 bases matching TRBD2. The ends lost 0 bases at V and 0 bases at J; junction bases unmatched: 4. Germline-derived CDR1 and CDR2 are SGDLS and YYNGEE. CDR3 length: 16 amino acids. As DNA, the CDR3 is TGTGCCAGCAGCGTAGTGAGTAGCGGGAGCTCCTACGAGCAGTACTTC. Residues: CASSVVSSGSSYEQYF.

This clone was counted a single time. The V call is TRBV9, the J call TRBJ2-2; tentative D call: TRBD2 (6 bases). This CDR3 has 14 amino acids. Trimming stripped 0 bases from V and 5 bases from J, with 8 bases between. Germline V gene data show CDR1 as SGDLS and CDR2 as YYNGEE. The CDR3 coding sequence is TGTGCCAGCAGCGTAGTCGGGAGAACCGGGGAGCTGTTTTTT. Amino acid sequence: CASSVVGRTGELFF.

The chain links TRBV27 to TRBJ1-5, with D maybe TRBD1 (6 bases). CDR1 is MNHEY and CDR2 is SMNVEV in the germline V gene (reference sequence). The CDR3 extends over 16 amino acids. The germline V and J ends were trimmed by 0 bases and 3 bases, with 12 bases remaining between them. The CDR3 region has the DNA TGTGCCAGCAGTTTATCGAAGGGGACATACAATCAGCCCCAGCATTTT. It is translated as CASSLSKGTYNQPQHF.

V and J are TRBV27 and TRBJ2-7; TRBD2 might be the D (6 bases). CDR1 MNHEY and CDR2 SMNVEV come from the germline V gene (reference sequence). Trimming cost V 8 bases and J 5 bases, with 22 bases left between them. This CDR3 comprises 15 residues. The CDR3 region is CASAPGGIGTHEQYF. As DNA, the CDR3 is TGTGCCAGCGCCCCCGGGGGTATCGGGACCCACGAGCAGTACTTC.

The chain's CDR3 is CASSSGQENQPQHF. The CDR3 nucleotides read TGTGCCAGCAGCTCAGGTCAGGAAAATCAGCCCCAGCATTTT. The J gene is TRBJ1-5, the V gene TRBV7-8; D gene unclear. This CDR3 has 14 amino acids. Trimming stripped 4 bases from V and 4 bases from J, with 11 bases between. In germline, CDR1 is SGHVS, CDR2 FQNEAQ.

The chain uses TRBV25-1 and TRBJ1-2; 9 bases agree with TRBD1. CDR3 length: 14 amino acids. Germline trimming cut 6 bases from V and 3 bases from J; bases unmatched to any gene: 5. Germline CDR1 reads MGHDK; CDR2 reads SYGVNS. In DNA, the CDR3 is TGTGCCAGCAGAAGGACAGGGGAGGACTATGGCTACACCTTC. Amino acid sequence: CASRRTGEDYGYTF.

The chain combines TRBV19 with TRBJ2-6, with D tentatively TRBD1 (5 bases). The CDR3 is 14 amino acids. V was pared by 11 bases and J by 0 bases, with 11 bases between. From germline, CDR1 is LNHDA and CDR2 SQIVND (reference sequence). The CDR3 DNA reads TGTGCCGCGTGGGGCCTCTCTGGGGCCAACGTCCTGACTTTC. This gives the protein CAAWGLSGANVLTF. Using reference TRBV19 and TRBJ2-6 for the parts outside the CDR3, the full variable domain is DGGITQSPKYLFRKEGQNVTLSCEQNLNHDAMYWYRQDPGQGLRLIYYSQIVNDFQKGDIAEGYSVSREKKESFPLTVTSAQKNPTAFYLCAAWGLSGANVLTFGAGSRLTVL.

The V gene is TRBV6-5, the J gene TRBJ2-1; D perhaps matches TRBD2 (5 bases). The germline V gene encodes CDR1 MNHEY and CDR2 SVGAGI. V was clipped by 6 bases and J by 8 bases, with 11 bases between them. This CDR3 is built from 12 residues. The CDR3 sequence: CASSRHGDEQFF. For the CDR3, the DNA is TGTGCCAGCAGCCGCCACGGGGATGAGCAGTTCTTC.

The rearrangement uses TRBV6-4 and TRBJ2-2; D is uncertain. Germline V CDR1 and CDR2: MRHNA, SNTAGT. The CDR3 has 15 amino acids. The V end was cut by 4 bases, the J end by 5 bases, with 14 bases between. CDR3 sequence: CASSVVAKRTGELFF. CDR3 nucleotide sequence: TGTGCCAGCAGTGTAGTGGCGAAGCGTACCGGGGAGCTGTTTTTT.

The gene calls are TRBV27 and TRBJ1-6; D call uncertain. The germline V and J ends were trimmed by 3 bases and 5 bases, with 11 bases remaining between them. This CDR3 comprises 15 residues. The germline gives CDR1 MNHEY, CDR2 SMNVEV (reference sequence). The CDR3 DNA sequence: TGTGCCAGCAGTTTTCGCCAGCGAAATAATTCACCCCTCCACTTT. Translating it yields CASSFRQRNNSPLHF.

In its sample, this clone was seen once. The chain carries TRBV27 and TRBJ2-7; D may be TRBD1 (6 bases). Trimming cost V 5 bases and J 6 bases, with 20 bases left between them. Germline V lookup: CDR1 MNHEY, CDR2 SMNVEV (reference sequence). CDR3 size: 15 residues. The CDR3 bases are TGTGCCAGCAGTCCTACCCGGGACACATCAGGCGAGCAGTACTTC. This translates into CASSPTRDTSGEQYF.

The chain links TRBV2 to TRBJ1-1; 9 positions match TRBD1. CDR3 length: 13 residues. The V segment lost 10 bases and the J segment 0 bases; nucleotides outside the gene matches: 3. CDR1 is SNHLY, CDR2 FYNNEI, per germline. CDR3 sequence: CAIGQGLNTEAFF. For the CDR3, the DNA is TGTGCCATTGGACAGGGGTTGAACACTGAAGCTTTCTTT. Together with reference TRBV2 and TRBJ1-1, the CDR3 gives the full variable domain: EPEVTQTPSHQVTQMGQEVILRCVPISNHLYFYWYRQILGQKVEFLVSFYNNEISEKSEIFDDQFSVERPDGSNFTLKIRSTKLEDSAMYFCAIGQGLNTEAFFGQGTRLTVV.